This T cell receptor beta chain came from a study of response to subunit inactivated influenza vaccine. TCRdb redid the calling of the RT-PCR reads with MiXCR, one entry per CDR3 protein. Of a few hundred thousand distinct CDR3 sequences listed, around 11% are singletons. The CDR3 covers 14 residues. V lost 6 bases and J 5 bases, leaving 16 bases between the germline ends. Germline CDR1 reads SNHLY; CDR2 reads FYNNEI. The same data also went into a second study, on T cells expressing NK-cell markers. As that report states: The authors made TCR beta cDNA libraries by 5'RACE template switching. This switching added a universal primer site and UMIs.

The chain couples TRBV2 to TRBJ2-5; D is possibly TRBD1 (6 bases). The TCR comes from a man aged 45-65 years who received an inactivated influenza vaccine. Material: PBMCs from blood, obtained on the day of vaccination. The CDR3 loop is CASRNRVGEETQYF. In DNA, the CDR3 is TGTGCCAGCAGGAACAGGGTAGGCGAGGAGACCCAGTACTTC.